The text below deals with one T cell receptor beta chain. Measured with immunoSEQ multiplex PCR; TCRdb has only the in-frame clones, and not every one. The sample shows 1,500,000 or so clones, just under 99% of them seen only once. The data were obtained in a study of shared clonotypes between healthy human individuals. Germline-derived CDR1 and CDR2 are SGHRS and YFSETQ. V was clipped by 2 bases and J by 7 bases; unmatched bases: 11. The CDR3 extends over 17 amino acids. The source material was naive CD4+ T cells sorted from blood. The subset: CD45RA+ positively selected. The V call is TRBV5-1, the J call TRBJ2-3; 12 bases fit TRBD1. The sequence was obtained from a man between 25 and 39 years old in good health. This chain's CDR3 is CASSFLRDRGPDNTQYF. In DNA, the CDR3 is TGCGCCAGCAGCTTCCTCCGGGACAGGGGGCCCGACAATACGCAGTATTTT.